Sequencing of this T cell receptor (beta chain) was carried out in a study of T cells after posttransplantation cyclophosphamide. Findings of the study overall: Skin or GI-infiltrating T cells shared few TRB sequences with blood. After PTCy, TRB diversity resembled that of CNI/methotrexate controls. Later blood repertoires were often dominated by clones from the donor CD8+ memory compartment.

The CDR3 covers 14 residues. CDR1 and CDR2 from the germline V gene are GTSNPN and SVGIG (reference sequence). Deletions cut 2 bases from V and 5 bases from J, with 10 bases between. Generated by immunoSEQ multiplex PCR, the TCRdb table keeps only in-frame clones and is missing some. The sample includes about 2,300 clones, none of them occurring once. A note on this clone: The antigen is unknown.

Treatment was busulfan-fludarabine conditioning, a marrow graft, and cyclophosphamide on days +3 and +4. The receptor comes from a female patient in her sixties who received an allogeneic stem cell transplant from an unrelated donor, was CMV-positive, and had acute GVHD only. Some T cells may have come from the graft donor. Sequenced here: PBMCs, sampled after an allogeneic stem cell transplant with post-transplant cyclophosphamide. The chain links TRBV30 to TRBJ1-6; D gene uncertain. The CDR3 is CAWSSRANNSPLHF. The CDR3, as DNA: TGTGCCTGGAGTTCGAGGGCTAATAATTCACCCCTCCACTTT.